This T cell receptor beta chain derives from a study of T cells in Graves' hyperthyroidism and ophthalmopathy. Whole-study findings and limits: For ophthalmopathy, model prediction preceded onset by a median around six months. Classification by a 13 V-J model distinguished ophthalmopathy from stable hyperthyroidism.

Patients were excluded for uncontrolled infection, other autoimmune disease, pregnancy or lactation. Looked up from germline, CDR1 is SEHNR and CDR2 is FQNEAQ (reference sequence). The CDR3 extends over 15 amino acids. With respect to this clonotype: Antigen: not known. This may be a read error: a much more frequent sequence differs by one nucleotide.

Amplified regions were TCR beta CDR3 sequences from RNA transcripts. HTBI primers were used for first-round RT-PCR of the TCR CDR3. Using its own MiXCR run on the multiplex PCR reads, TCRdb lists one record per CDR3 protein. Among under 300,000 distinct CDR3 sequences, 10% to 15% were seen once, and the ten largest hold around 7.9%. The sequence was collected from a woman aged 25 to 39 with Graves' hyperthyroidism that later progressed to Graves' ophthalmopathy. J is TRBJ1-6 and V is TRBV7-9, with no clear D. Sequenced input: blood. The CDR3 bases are TGTGCCAGCAGCCCAACACAGAGCAATAATTCACCCCTCTACTTT. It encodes CASSPTQSNNSPLYF.